This note documents a single T cell receptor (beta chain) sequence. This specimen belongs to a study of blood T cell repertoires in COVID-19. Overall study context: Sample material is recorded as cDNA or gDNA derived from T cells, B-cell-depleted T cells, or PBMCs.

CDR1 SGHTA and CDR2 FQGNSA come from the germline V gene. V lost 3 bases, J lost 7 bases, and 12 bases lay in between. The CDR3 length is 14 residues. Clones were sequenced by immunoSEQ multiplex PCR, and TCRdb holds only the in-frame ones, with some missing. The repertoire includes about 98,000 clones, 82% of them detected once, and about 11% sits in the top ten. J is TRBJ1-4 and V is TRBV7-2; possibly TRBD1 for D (5 bases). Input material: peripheral blood. This TCR derives from a man in his 70s with active or convalescent COVID-19. The DNA for the CDR3 is TGTGCCAGCAGCTTCGTCAGGCAGGGTGAAAAACTGTTTTTT. It encodes CASSFVRQGEKLFF.